This TCR beta chain emerged from a study of cytomegalovirus exposure and HLA in healthy donors. This CDR3 comprises 15 residues. Germline-derived CDR1 and CDR2 are MNHEY and SVGAGI. J lost 9 bases, V lost 5 bases, and 12 bases had no gene match. This clone was seen a single time. The PCR ran on 60 Vbeta and 13 Jbeta primers. In the source study's methods: About 11 million of the about 80 million unique TCR beta chains counted in a later analysis were shared. Generated by immunoSEQ multiplex PCR, the TCRdb table keeps only in-frame clones and is missing some. Clonal size and the V and J genes are those of that table, whereas D and trimming came from the DNA. The sample has 75,000 to 80,000 clones; under 80% are singletons.

This receptor was taken from a man aged 60 to 75 in good health and CMV-seropositive. J is TRBJ1-3 and V is TRBV6-5; TRBD1 matches 8 bases. Sequencing was performed on PBMCs. The CDR3 loop is CASSTTGAPGGTIYF. As DNA, the CDR3 is TGTGCCAGCAGTACGACAGGGGCCCCTGGGGGCACCATATATTTT.